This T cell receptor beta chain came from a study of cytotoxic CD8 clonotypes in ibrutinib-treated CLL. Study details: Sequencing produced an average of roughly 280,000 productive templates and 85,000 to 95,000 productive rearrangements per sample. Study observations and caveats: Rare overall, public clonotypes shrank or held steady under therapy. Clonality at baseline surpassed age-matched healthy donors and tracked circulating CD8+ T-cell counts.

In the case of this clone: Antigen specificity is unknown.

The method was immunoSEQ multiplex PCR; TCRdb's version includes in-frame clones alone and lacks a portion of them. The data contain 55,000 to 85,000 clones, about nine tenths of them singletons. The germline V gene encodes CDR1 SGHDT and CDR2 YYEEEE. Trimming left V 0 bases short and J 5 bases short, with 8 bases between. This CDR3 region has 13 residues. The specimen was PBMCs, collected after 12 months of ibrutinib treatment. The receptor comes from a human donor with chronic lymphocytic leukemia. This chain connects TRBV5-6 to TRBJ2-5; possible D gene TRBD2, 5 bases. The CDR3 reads CASSLGTGETQYF. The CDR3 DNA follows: TGTGCCAGCAGCTTGGGTACGGGGGAGACCCAGTACTTC.